Listed below are T cell receptor beta chains from one sample, sequenced in a study of blood T cell repertoires in COVID-19. Sequenced by immunoSEQ multiplex PCR; TCRdb stores in-frame clones only, minus some. The sample holds approximately 34,000 clones, 80% to 90% seen once. The source material was peripheral blood. The source of these receptors is a human donor in a cohort sampled during active COVID-19. Each CDR3 is given with its conserved first and last residue. Each record gives: J gene, CDR3 length, clone size, D gene, V gene, CDR3 DNA, CDR3 protein. The D gene is left open where the match is weak. Some rows have no size entry. The others give once, few or many, or a class for an expanded clone.

TRBJ2-6,17,.,TRBD1,TRBV7-9,TGTGCCAGCAGCTCCGGACAGGGGGTTTTGGGGGCCAACGTCCTGACTTTC,CASSSGQGVLGANVLTF
TRBJ2-1,14,.,TRBD1,TRBV24-1,TGTGCCACCACCGGGACAGGGCTCCCCAATGAGCAGTTCTTC,CATTGTGLPNEQFF
TRBJ2-7,14,.,.,TRBV2,TGTGCCAGCGCCCGGGACACCCAATCCTACGAGCAGTACTTC,CASARDTQSYEQYF
TRBJ1-1,14,.,.,TRBV10-1,TGCGCCAGCAACAGACAGCTCAAAAACACTGAAGCTTTCTTT,CASNRQLKNTEAFF
TRBJ2-7,15,once,TRBD2,TRBV9,TGTGCCAGCAGCCTTGGACTAGCGGGCTCCTACGAGCAGTACTTC,CASSLGLAGSYEQYF
TRBJ2-6,17,once,.,TRBV5-1,TGCGCCAGCAGAATTGGGGACTTACCCTCTGGGGCCAACGTCCTGACTTTC,CASRIGDLPSGANVLTF
TRBJ1-1,15,.,.,TRBV27,TGTGCCAGCAGTGTTTCCGGGACACCGAACACTGAAGCTTTCTTT,CASSVSGTPNTEAFF
TRBJ1-1,14,few,.,TRBV5-1,TGCGCCACATCCAGGGATCCCATGAACACTGAAGCTTTCTTT,CATSRDPMNTEAFF
TRBJ1-1,12,.,.,TRBV30,TGTGCCTGGAGTGCCTGGGCTGGGGAAGCTTTCTTT,CAWSAWAGEAFF
TRBJ1-1,15,medium-sized,TRBD1,TRBV7-3,TGTGCCAGCAGCTTAACTGGACAGGTGAACACTGAAGCTTTCTTT,CASSLTGQVNTEAFF
TRBJ1-5,15,.,.,TRBV6-6,TGTGCCAGTACCTTTGAACAGGTAGCCGCCAGGCCCCAGCATTTT,CASTFEQVAARPQHF
TRBJ1-6,18,.,.,TRBV27,TGTGCCAGCAGTAACCATATGACGGAGAGGAGACCAAATTCACCCCTCCACTTT,CASSNHMTERRPNSPLHF
TRBJ2-1,14,.,.,TRBV7-2,TGTGCCAGCAGCTTAACTCGACAGAACAATGAGCAGTTCTTC,CASSLTRQNNEQFF
TRBJ2-1,14,.,.,TRBV6-4,TGTGCCAGCAGTGTGGGGGCAGGTAACAATGAGCAGTTCTTC,CASSVGAGNNEQFF
TRBJ2-7,13,.,.,TRBV6-4,TGTGCCAGCAGTGACGTACAGGGCTACGAGCAGTACTTC,CASSDVQGYEQYF
TRBJ2-1,13,.,.,TRBV29-1,TGCAGCGCTACACTACTAGCTGCGGGTGAGCAGTTCTTC,CSATLLAAGEQFF
TRBJ1-5,12,.,.,TRBV30,TGTGCCTGGAGTCAGACTAGTGGGCCCCAGCATTTT,CAWSQTSGPQHF
TRBJ1-5,13,.,.,TRBV12-3/TRBV12-4,TGTGCCAGCAGGAGGAGGGATAATCAGCCCCAGCATTTT,CASRRRDNQPQHF
TRBJ2-2,16,.,TRBD2,TRBV6-2/TRBV6-3,TGTGCCAGCAGTTTTAGACTAGCGGGGAACACCGGGGAGCTGTTTTTT,CASSFRLAGNTGELFF
TRBJ2-3,13,.,TRBD1,TRBV11-3,TGTGCCAGCAGCCCCGGGACAGGAGATACGCAGTATTTT,CASSPGTGDTQYF
TRBJ1-5,14,once,.,TRBV19,TGTGCCAGTAGTATGGACACCCTCAATCAGCCCCAGCATTTT,CASSMDTLNQPQHF
TRBJ1-1,12,.,.,TRBV6-6,TGTGCCAGCCGAAAGCACAGGGAAGAAGCTTTCTTT,CASRKHREEAFF
TRBJ2-1,15,.,TRBD2,TRBV19,TGTGCCAGTAGTATGGGCGGGAGCATATACAATGAGCAGTTCTTC,CASSMGGSIYNEQFF
TRBJ2-2,14,.,.,TRBV6-5,TGTGCCAGCAGTTACTACCGAGACACCGGGGAGCTGTTTTTT,CASSYYRDTGELFF
TRBJ1-1,14,.,.,TRBV5-1,TGCGCCAGCAGCCCCCGGGGGGGGAACACTGAAGCTTTCTTT,CASSPRGGNTEAFF
TRBJ2-7,14,.,.,TRBV7-2,TGTGCCAGCAGCTTTTACCGGGGGTCCTACGAGCAGTACTTC,CASSFYRGSYEQYF